What follows are 26 T cell receptor beta chains derived from one specimen sequenced in a study of T-cell memory formation after mild COVID-19. MiXCR, applied by TCRdb to the 5' RACE reads, yields one record per CDR3 protein. Counted here are under 250,000 distinct CDR3 sequences, 8% to 10% occurring once; the ten biggest clones make up 22%. The sequencing input was PBMCs or a T cell subset sorted from them (not recorded which). Every receptor here comes from a young man who had mild COVID-19 (a few samples of this study predate the infection). Cell type and time point are not known.

This clonotype was seen only a few times. This chain joins TRBV7-9 and TRBJ2-5; TRBD2 agrees at 13 bases. The trim removed 4 bases at V and 1 base at J, leaving 0 bases unmatched. CDR1 SEHNR and CDR2 FQNEAQ come from the germline V gene (reference sequence). The CDR3 length is 15 residues. CDR3 DNA: TGTGCCAGCAGCTGGACTAGCGGGGGCCAAGAGACCCAGTACTTC. Translating gives CASSWTSGGQETQYF.

This clonotype occurred a few times. V and J are TRBV6-1 and TRBJ2-6; no reliable D call. Trimming took off 5 bases at V and 6 bases at J, with 11 bases between the two ends. This CDR3 spans 14 amino acids. Germline CDR1 MNHNS, CDR2 SASEGT. CDR3 nucleotides: TGTGCCAGCAGTCCCATGACGGCGGCCAACGTCCTGACTTTC. Its protein is CASSPMTAANVLTF.

This clonotype showed up just a few times. The rearrangement joins TRBV7-2 to TRBJ2-7; no clear D gene. Germline CDR1 SGHTA, CDR2 FQGNSA. The ends were cut back, 4 bases at V and 3 bases at J, with 7 bases in the middle. This CDR3 has 12 residues. CDR3 coding DNA: TGTGCCAGCAGCTCCTCTGGCTACGAGCAGTACTTC. This sequence encodes CASSSSGYEQYF.

The table lists this clonotype with a few counts. V gene TRBV20-1 combines with J gene TRBJ2-7; D unclear. V was clipped by 4 bases and J by 7 bases, with 17 bases between them. The CDR3 covers 13 residues. Per the germline V gene, CDR1 is DFQATT and CDR2 is SNEGSKA (reference sequence). CDR3 region: CSATLRWVGEQYF. In nucleotides, the CDR3 is TGCAGTGCTACTCTACGTTGGGTGGGAGAGCAGTACTTC.

A few counts support this clonotype. This chain joins TRBV9 and TRBJ2-2; 7 nucleotides line up with TRBD1. CDR1 and CDR2 from the germline V gene are SGDLS and YYNGEE. The J segment lost 1 base and the V segment lost 6 bases, leaving 9 bases of the junction unmatched. The CDR3 covers 16 residues. The CDR3 loop reads CASTRSDRVNTGELFF. The CDR3 bases are TGTGCCAGCACTCGCTCTGACAGGGTGAACACCGGGGAGCTGTTTTTT.

A few counts support this clonotype. This chain uses TRBV25-1 with TRBJ2-5; tentatively, D is TRBD2 (7 bases). The CDR3 runs to 13 residues. V was shortened by 6 bases and J by 2 bases, with 10 bases between the two germline ends. Germline CDR1 is MGHDK and CDR2 is SYGVNS. This chain's CDR3 is CASRGGAQETQYF. CDR3 bases: TGTGCCAGCAGAGGGGGGGCGCAAGAGACCCAGTACTTC.

This clonotype came up many times. The rearrangement links TRBV4-3 to TRBJ2-3; D remains unclear. The CDR3 spans 13 residues. V lost 5 bases, J lost 2 bases, and 8 bases lay in between. Germline V lookup: CDR1 LGHNA, CDR2 YSLEER. CDR3 residues: CASSREDTDTQYF. Written as DNA, the CDR3 is TGCGCCAGCAGCAGGGAAGACACAGATACGCAGTATTTT.

The gene calls are TRBV20-1 and TRBJ1-2; 7 bases are a match to TRBD1. The V segment lost 7 bases and the J segment 4 bases; nucleotides outside the gene matches: 9. The CDR3 has 13 amino acids. Germline assignment: CDR1 DFQATT and CDR2 SNEGSKA (reference sequence). The CDR3 DNA follows: TGCAGTGTTAGGGACAGCCAAGGCTATGGCTACACCTTC. Its translation is CSVRDSQGYGYTF.

The chain couples TRBV5-1 to TRBJ1-1; D gene uncertain. Germline V gene sequence: CDR1 SGHRS, CDR2 YFSETQ. Trimming stripped 3 bases from V and 1 base from J, with 10 bases between. This CDR3 comprises 14 residues. The CDR3 reads CASSSQAENTEAFF. The CDR3 DNA sequence: TGCGCCAGCAGCTCCCAGGCGGAGAACACTGAAGCTTTCTTT.

This chain connects TRBV10-3 to TRBJ2-1; D might be TRBD1 (6 bases). Trimming shortened V by 0 bases and J by 6 bases, and 9 bases separated the two germline ends. Per germline, CDR1 ENHRY and CDR2 SYGVKD. The CDR3 is made up of 14 amino acids. The CDR3 DNA sequence: TGTGCCATCAGTGAGTCCGGGACAACCAATGAGCAGTTCTTC. Protein: CAISESGTTNEQFF.

V usage is TRBV20-1 and J usage is TRBJ2-2, with D possibly being TRBD2 (6 bases). This CDR3 region has 14 residues. Trimming cost V 1 base and J 2 bases, with 8 bases left between them. The germline gives CDR1 DFQATT, CDR2 SNEGSKA (reference sequence). The CDR3 reads CSARGGVNTGELFF. The CDR3 DNA follows: TGCAGTGCTAGAGGGGGGGTAAACACCGGGGAGCTGTTTTTT.

This clonotype occurred a few times. This rearrangement joins TRBV4-1 to TRBJ2-7, with 13 bases matching TRBD2. The germline CDR1 and CDR2 sequences are MGHRA and YSYEKL. Trimming took 4 bases from V and 3 from J; bases not matched to a gene: 6. This CDR3 region has 16 residues. The CDR3 DNA reads TGCGCCAGCAGCCGCGGACTAGCGGGGGACCACTACGAGCAGTACGTC. Protein: CASSRGLAGDHYEQYV.

CDR3 loop: CASSLLIQVAGYGYTF. The CDR3 DNA sequence: TGTGCCAGCAGTTTACTGATACAGGTCGCCGGCTATGGCTACACCTTC. The gene calls are TRBV5-6 and TRBJ1-2; a weak D match, TRBD1 (5 bases). Germline CDR1 and CDR2: SGHDT and YYEEEE. The germline V and J ends were trimmed by 5 bases and 4 bases, with 21 bases remaining between them. The length of the CDR3 is 16 residues.

There are a few counts of this clonotype. The CDR3 DNA reads as TGTGCCAGCAGCTTGGGAGATCCGGGCGGCTACACCTTC. This encodes CASSLGDPGGYTF. The chain is built from TRBV9 and TRBJ1-2; D remains unclear. The CDR3 has 13 residues. Trimming shortened V by 4 bases and J by 8 bases, and 15 bases separated the two germline ends. Germline loops: CDR1 SGDLS, CDR2 YYNGEE.

This clonotype was detected ten times or more. This chain links TRBV4-1 with TRBJ2-1, with 8 bases that match TRBD2. J lost 2 bases, V lost 4 bases, and 4 bases had no gene match. CDR3 length equals 15 residues. The germline V gene encodes CDR1 MGHRA and CDR2 YSYEKL. The CDR3 spells CASSLRGGAYNEQFF. The CDR3 coding sequence is TGCGCCAGCAGCCTCCGGGGGGGGGCCTACAATGAGCAGTTCTTC.

This clonotype was seen a few times. This chain uses TRBV6-2 or TRBV6-3 with TRBJ2-5; D gene ambiguous. V shed 8 bases and J shed 5 bases, with 15 bases lying between them. The CDR3 has 13 residues. Germline V CDR1 and CDR2: MNHEY, SVGEGT. The CDR3 nucleotides are TGTGCCAGCTCATTGGTCTCCTGGGAGACCCAGTACTTC. Protein: CASSLVSWETQYF.

The chain links TRBV11-2 to TRBJ2-2; a possible D gene is TRBD1 (5 bases). The CDR3 sequence is 14 residues long. Trimming shortened V by 11 bases and J by 4 bases, and 17 bases separated the two germline ends. Germline V CDR1 and CDR2: SGHAT, FQNNGV. The CDR3 DNA follows: TGTGCCGGCGCCAGGGAAAGGGGCACCGGGGAGCTGTTTTTT. The encoded protein is CAGARERGTGELFF. The full variable domain, completed using reference TRBV11-2 and TRBJ2-2, is EAGVAQSPRYKIIEKRQSVAFWCNPISGHATLYWYQQILGQGPKLLIQFQNNGVVDDSQLPKDRFSAERLKGVDSTLKIQPAKLEDSAVYLCAGARERGTGELFFGEGSRLTVL.

This clonotype showed up many times. The CDR3 DNA sequence: TGTGCCAGCAGCTTTCTGGGGTCGGGCACTGAAGCTTTCTTT. It translates to CASSFLGSGTEAFF. This chain uses TRBV11-2 with TRBJ1-1; D not resolved. CDR3 length: 14 amino acids. V was pared by 3 bases and J by 4 bases, with 12 bases between. Germline CDR1 is SGHAT and CDR2 is FQNNGV.

This chain links TRBV27 with TRBJ2-1; TRBD1 is a possible D gene (6 bases). CDR3 length: 15 residues. V was cut by 4 bases and J by 12 bases, with 22 bases left in between. CDR1 and CDR2 (germline): MNHEY, SMNVEV (reference sequence). CDR3 nucleotides: TGTGCCAGCAGTTCCGGCCCCACCGTTCCAGGGGTGCAGTTCTTC. Translating it yields CASSSGPTVPGVQFF.

This clonotype was picked up a small number of times. V gene TRBV5-1 combines with J gene TRBJ1-1; D may be TRBD1 (6 bases). With 2 bases removed from V and 6 bases from J, the gap between germline ends came to 20 bases. The CDR3 is 16 amino acids. The germline gives CDR1 SGHRS, CDR2 YFSETQ. CDR3 sequence reads: CASSLRGPGAMAEAFF. As DNA, the CDR3 is TGCGCCAGCAGCTTACGGGGCCCAGGGGCTATGGCTGAAGCTTTCTTT. Complete variable domain (other parts from reference TRBV5-1 and TRBJ1-1): KAGVTQTPRYLIKTRGQQVTLSCSPISGHRSVSWYQQTPGQGLQFLFEYFSETQRNKGNFPGRFSGRQFSNSRSEMNVSTLELGDSALYLCASSLRGPGAMAEAFFGQGTRLTVV.

The V gene is TRBV20-1, the J gene TRBJ2-3; unclear D gene. Germline assignment: CDR1 DFQATT and CDR2 SNEGSKA (reference sequence). The ends were cut back, 6 bases at V and 4 bases at J, with 8 bases in the middle. This CDR3 has 11 residues. This chain's CDR3 is CSAPSPDTQYF. CDR3 bases: TGCAGTGCCCCCTCCCCAGATACGCAGTATTTT.

This clonotype came up a few times. This chain links TRBV6-4 with TRBJ1-1; D is undetermined. This CDR3 comprises 17 residues. V dropped 5 bases and J dropped 0 bases, with 19 bases sitting between them. Germline V gene lookup returns CDR1 MRHNA and CDR2 SNTAGT. DNA of the CDR3: TGTGCCAGCAGTTCCCCCATCCGGGGAGATATGAACACTGAAGCTTTCTTT. Amino acids: CASSSPIRGDMNTEAFF.

The V gene is TRBV5-5, the J gene TRBJ2-1, with 8 bases that match TRBD1. The CDR3 has 17 amino acids. V lost 4 bases and J lost 1; bases outside the gene matches: 10. Germline CDR1 reads SGHKS; CDR2 reads YYEKEE (reference sequence). CDR3 sequence reads: CASSRSGTGVSYNEQFF. DNA of the CDR3: TGTGCCAGCAGCCGTTCCGGGACAGGCGTATCCTACAATGAGCAGTTCTTC.

This clonotype has only a few counts. This chain connects TRBV6-5 to TRBJ2-3; 8 bases align to TRBD2. V dropped 3 bases and J dropped 2; count of bases not matched to a gene: 13. Germline V CDR1 and CDR2: MNHEY, SVGAGI. The CDR3 runs 18 residues. In DNA, the CDR3 is TGTGCCAGCAGTTATTCGCAGATCGGTAGCGGGGTCACAGATACGCAGTATTTT. Translating it yields CASSYSQIGSGVTDTQYF.

This chain links TRBV6-5 with TRBJ2-7, with D unresolved. Deletions cut 0 bases from V and 1 base from J, with 7 bases between. The CDR3 is 14 amino acids. Per germline, CDR1 MNHEY and CDR2 SVGAGI. The DNA of the CDR3 is TGTGCCAGCAGTTACTCGGCCGGTTCCTACGAGCAGTACGTC. Translated: CASSYSAGSYEQYV.

This clonotype was seen a handful of times. The CDR3 DNA is TGTGCCATCAGTGTGCCTAGCGGGGCCTCCTACGAGCAGTACTTC. Protein: CAISVPSGASYEQYF. The V and J genes are TRBV10-3 and TRBJ2-7; 9 bases line up with TRBD2. Per the germline V gene, CDR1 is ENHRY and CDR2 is SYGVKD. J lost 0 bases, V lost 4 bases, and 4 bases had no gene match. The CDR3 has 15 residues.